The clone carrying this T cell receptor beta chain appeared many times. Antigen specificity is unknown. The data were obtained in a study of spatial heterogeneity in lung cancer. The V end was cut by 10 bases, the J end by 6 bases, with 21 bases between. The CDR3 contains 14 residues. Germline V gene lookup returns CDR1 SGHRS and CDR2 YFSETQ. Every TCR cDNA molecule carried a tag that served as a unique molecular identifier. MiXCR was run by TCRdb on the 5' RACE reads, yielding one entry per CDR3 protein. The data show about 14,000 distinct CDR3 sequences, around 4.7% seen once. Study conclusions and caveats: In tumors, expanded intratumoral alpha and beta TCR counts tracked mutation counts.

Specified time point: sample taken at primary tumor resection. The input material, whole RNA from tumor, nontumor lung or frozen PBMC, was sequenced unsorted. This receptor was taken from a female donor with early-stage non-small cell lung cancer. The V call is TRBV5-1, the J call TRBJ2-3; D may correspond to TRBD1 or TRBD2 (6 bases each). The input for sequencing was lung tumor tissue, taken at surgery. The chain's CDR3 is CAGRWNGGEDTQYF. CDR3 in DNA: TGCGCCGGCCGGTGGAACGGGGGCGAGGATACGCAGTATTTT.